The 23 T cell receptor beta chains below were found in one sample sequenced in a study of T cell clonotyping in hematopoietic cell transplantation (dated by TCRdb to the early 2020s). Reading the label with the study, this specimen's time point is: recipient sample taken at acute GVHD onset. Libraries came from the immunoSEQ multiplex PCR assay. TCRdb re-hosts the immuneACCESS table, in-frame sequences only. Its copies lack some clones; in the studies checked, an unresolved V gene accounts for under half of them, and the cause for the rest is not known. The sample yields approximately 3,000 clones; roughly nine tenths were counted once. The top ten hold 8% to 9% of the sample. This sample comprised PBMCs, obtained at the time of graft-versus-host disease after allogeneic stem cell transplant. These receptors came from a male patient aged 55-69 years who had an allogeneic stem cell transplant from a related donor, so the T cells may come from the graft donor. Some clones in this sample may be carry-over from other donors' samples.

This chain links TRBV29-1 with TRBJ1-2, with D perhaps TRBD1 (5 bases). Trimming cost V 0 bases and J 9 bases, with 20 bases left between them. Germline CDR1 is SQVTM and CDR2 is ANQGSEA. CDR3 length equals 15 residues. CDR3 residues: CSVEDLSVGQASYTF. CDR3 nucleotides: TGCAGCGTTGAAGATCTTTCTGTGGGGCAGGCCAGCTACACCTTC.

The rearrangement joins TRBV18 to TRBJ1-1; D possibly corresponds to TRBD1 (6 bases). Germline assignment: CDR1 KGHSH and CDR2 LQKENI. Trimming took 2 bases from V and 2 from J, leaving 12 bases between them. This CDR3 spans 15 amino acids. The chain's CDR3 is CASSPGGQGNTEAFF. In DNA, the CDR3 is TGTGCCAGCTCACCAGGGGGACAAGGCAACACTGAAGCTTTCTTT.

The chain combines TRBV30 with TRBJ1-2; a possible D gene is TRBD1 (6 bases). V was trimmed by 5 bases and J by 0 bases, leaving 10 bases between them. This CDR3 is built from 13 residues. Germline CDR1 and CDR2: GTSNPN and SVGIG (reference sequence). CDR3 coding DNA: TGTGCCTGGGGACAGTTAGCTAACTATGGCTACACCTTC. Amino acid sequence: CAWGQLANYGYTF.

The rearrangement uses TRBV11-3 and TRBJ2-1; D perhaps matches TRBD1 (6 bases). CDR3 size: 13 residues. CDR1 is SGHNT, CDR2 YENEEA, per germline. Trimming removed 3 bases from V and 6 bases from J, with 9 bases in between. CDR3 sequence (DNA): TGTGCCAGCAGCTTGAAACAGGGCAATGAGCAGTTCTTC. Translation gives CASSLKQGNEQFF. The full variable domain, its missing parts supplied by reference TRBV11-3 and TRBJ2-1, is EAGVVQSPRYKIIEKKQPVAFWCNPISGHNTLYWYLQNLGQGPELLIRYENEEAVDDSQLPKDRFSAERLKGVDSTLKIQPAELGDSAVYLCASSLKQGNEQFFGPGTRLTVL.

The rearrangement uses TRBV6-5 and TRBJ2-7; D is undetermined. CDR3 length: 14 amino acids. Per the germline V gene, CDR1 is MNHEY and CDR2 is SVGAGI. Trimming removed 0 bases at V and 4 bases at J, with 10 bases between. CDR3 nucleotide sequence: TGTGCCAGCAGTTACTCCGGCGGCCAATACGAGCAGTACTTC. Translating gives CASSYSGGQYEQYF.

The V gene is TRBV9, the J gene TRBJ2-5; TRBD1 aligns across 8 bases. This CDR3 has 14 residues. Germline CDR1 and CDR2: SGDLS and YYNGEE. Trimming cost V 4 bases and J 4 bases; bases outside gene matches: 6. The CDR3 sequence: CASSPSGTGETQYF. DNA for the CDR3: TGTGCCAGCAGCCCATCCGGGACAGGAGAGACCCAGTACTTC.

The CDR3: CASSNPGTANTGELFF. The CDR3 region has the DNA TGTGCCAGCAGCAATCCGGGGACAGCGAACACCGGGGAGCTGTTTTTT. The V and J genes are TRBV11-1 and TRBJ2-2; 7 nucleotides align to TRBD1. The ends lost 5 bases at V and 0 bases at J; junction bases unmatched: 6. This CDR3 has 16 amino acids. Germline V CDR1 and CDR2: SGHAT, FQDESV (reference sequence). Complete variable domain (other parts from reference TRBV11-1 and TRBJ2-2): EAEVAQSPRYKITEKSQAVAFWCDPISGHATLYWYRQILGQGPELLVQFQDESVVDDSQLPKDRFSAERLKGVDSTLKIQPAELGDSAMYLCASSNPGTANTGELFFGEGSRLTVL.

V is TRBV5-4 and J is TRBJ1-1, with 8 bases aligning to TRBD1. This CDR3 contains 15 residues. CDR1 SGHNT and CDR2 YYREEE come from the germline V gene (reference sequence). After removal of 5 bases from V and 0 bases from J, the junction contained 6 bases not matched to a gene. CDR3 sequence reads: CASRPGQGMNTEAFF. CDR3 nucleotide sequence: TGTGCCAGCAGGCCCGGACAGGGAATGAACACTGAAGCTTTCTTT.

The chain joins TRBV19 to TRBJ1-1, with D possibly being TRBD1 (5 bases). The CDR3 spans 14 residues. The V gene's germline CDR1 is LNHDA and CDR2 SQIVND (reference sequence). V was trimmed by 5 bases and J by 8 bases, leaving 18 bases between them. CDR3 amino acids: CASSGDGRGREAFF. The CDR3 DNA follows: TGTGCCAGTAGTGGGGACGGGAGGGGCCGGGAAGCTTTCTTT.

The chain combines TRBV30 with TRBJ1-4; a possible D gene is TRBD1 (5 bases). This CDR3 region has 16 residues. V was pared by 0 bases and J by 0 bases, with 11 bases between. Germline assignment: CDR1 GTSNPN and CDR2 SVGIG (reference sequence). CDR3 protein: CAWSVIQGSTNEKLFF. The CDR3 nucleotides are TGTGCCTGGAGTGTAATCCAGGGATCAACTAATGAAAAACTGTTTTTT.

The chain combines TRBV7-9 with TRBJ1-2; D remains unclear. The V gene's germline CDR1 is SEHNR and CDR2 FQNEAQ (reference sequence). Trimming shortened V by 1 base and J by 2 bases, and 8 bases separated the two germline ends. This CDR3 region has 14 residues. As DNA, the CDR3 is TGTGCCAGCAGCTTAGTGGTGTCCAACTATGGCTACACCTTC. The encoded protein is CASSLVVSNYGYTF.

This clone was recorded a few times. The rearrangement uses TRBV11-3 and TRBJ2-7, with 11 bases aligning to TRBD1. V lost 4 bases to trimming and J lost 9 bases; unmatched junction nucleotides: 11. This CDR3 region has 15 residues. Looked up from germline, CDR1 is SGHNT and CDR2 is YENEEA. CDR3 sequence: CASSSRFGQGAGQYF. CDR3 nucleotide sequence: TGTGCCAGCAGCTCCCGCTTTGGACAGGGGGCAGGGCAGTACTTC.

The chain links TRBV6-5 to TRBJ2-7, with D hard to call. The germline CDR1 and CDR2 sequences are MNHEY and SVGAGI. The V end was cut by 4 bases, the J end by 5 bases, with 9 bases between. CDR3 size: 12 residues. CDR3 sequence reads: CASSSYFNEQYF. The CDR3, as DNA: TGTGCCAGCAGTTCCTATTTCAACGAGCAGTACTTC.

The rearrangement links TRBV5-6 to TRBJ1-6; 7 nucleotides match TRBD1. The CDR3 runs to 16 residues. V dropped 0 bases and J dropped 6; count of bases not matched to a gene: 6. Per the germline V gene, CDR1 is SGHDT and CDR2 is YYEEEE. DNA for the CDR3: TGTGCCAGCAGCTTGGGGACAGGAATCCGTAATTCACCCCTCCACTTT. Amino acid sequence: CASSLGTGIRNSPLHF.

This chain uses TRBV10-3 with TRBJ2-1, with a possible D match to TRBD2 (5 bases). The V end lost 2 bases, the J end lost 2 bases, and 13 bases lay between the germline ends. The CDR3 is made up of 16 amino acids. CDR1 ENHRY and CDR2 SYGVKD come from the germline V gene. CDR3 nucleotide sequence: TGTGCCATCAGTGAGAGGAGCGGTGATACCTACAATGAGCAGTTCTTC. It encodes CAISERSGDTYNEQFF.

The J gene is TRBJ1-2, the V gene TRBV29-1, with 7 nucleotides matching TRBD1. V was pared by 8 bases and J by 4 bases, with 10 bases of the junction left unmatched. Germline loops: CDR1 SQVTM, CDR2 ANQGSEA. The CDR3 is 13 amino acids. CDR3 sequence: CSSRDSESYGYTF. In DNA, the CDR3 is TGCAGCTCCCGGGACAGTGAATCCTATGGCTACACCTTC.

V gene TRBV11-1 combines with J gene TRBJ2-2; D ambiguous. This CDR3 is 13 amino acids long. Germline V CDR1 and CDR2: SGHAT, FQDESV (reference sequence). V was clipped by 6 bases and J by 4 bases, with 9 bases between them. The CDR3 loop reads CASSKTVTGELFF. The CDR3 DNA is TGTGCCAGCAGTAAGACGGTCACCGGGGAGCTGTTTTTT.

The chain links TRBV19 to TRBJ1-2; D unresolved. The V end lost 3 bases, the J end lost 8 bases, and 16 bases lay between the germline ends. The CDR3 extends over 14 amino acids. Looked up from germline, CDR1 is LNHDA and CDR2 is SQIVND (reference sequence). The CDR3 spells CASSIAGLVGGYTF. In nucleotides, the CDR3 is TGTGCCAGTAGTATTGCGGGGTTGGTAGGCGGCTACACCTTC.

This chain links TRBV4-2 with TRBJ1-4; D is uncertain. CDR1 and CDR2 from the germline V gene are LGHNA and YNFKEQ. The CDR3 covers 12 residues. V lost 1 base and J lost 7, with 4 bases in between. The DNA of the CDR3 is TGTGCCAGCAGCCAAGGACCTGAAAAACTGTTTTTT. Translated, it gives CASSQGPEKLFF.

V gene TRBV11-1 combines with J gene TRBJ1-2; D is unresolved. The V end lost 9 bases, the J end lost 1 base, and 12 bases lay between the germline ends. In germline, CDR1 is SGHAT, CDR2 FQDESV (reference sequence). The CDR3 is 13 amino acids. Written as DNA, the CDR3 is TGTGCCAGTTCAGAAGGTTTTAACTATGGCTACACCTTC. Amino acid sequence: CASSEGFNYGYTF.

The rearrangement uses TRBV7-7 and TRBJ2-2; D uncertain. This CDR3 is 14 amino acids long. Trimming cost V 2 bases and J 1 base, with 5 bases left between them. Germline V lookup: CDR1 SSHAT, CDR2 FNYEAQ (reference sequence). CDR3 coding DNA: TGTGCCAGCAGCTTATCCCAGAACACCGGGGAGCTGTTTTTT. Its translation: CASSLSQNTGELFF.

The chain combines TRBV10-3 with TRBJ1-1; weak D call: TRBD1 (6 bases). The germline V gene encodes CDR1 ENHRY and CDR2 SYGVKD. This CDR3 comprises 15 residues. V was shortened by 6 bases and J by 1 base, with 15 bases between the two germline ends. This CDR3 is CAIRGRGGQNTEAFF. The CDR3 DNA sequence: TGTGCCATCAGGGGGCGGGGGGGCCAGAACACTGAAGCTTTCTTT.

CDR3 residues: CASGWGHLNTEAFF. In DNA, the CDR3 is TGTGCTAGTGGTTGGGGACACTTGAACACTGAAGCTTTCTTT. V usage is TRBV12-5 and J usage is TRBJ1-1, with D tentatively TRBD1 (6 bases). From germline, CDR1 is LGHNT and CDR2 FRNRAP. The CDR3 covers 14 residues. Trimming left V 4 bases short and J 0 bases short, with 9 bases between.